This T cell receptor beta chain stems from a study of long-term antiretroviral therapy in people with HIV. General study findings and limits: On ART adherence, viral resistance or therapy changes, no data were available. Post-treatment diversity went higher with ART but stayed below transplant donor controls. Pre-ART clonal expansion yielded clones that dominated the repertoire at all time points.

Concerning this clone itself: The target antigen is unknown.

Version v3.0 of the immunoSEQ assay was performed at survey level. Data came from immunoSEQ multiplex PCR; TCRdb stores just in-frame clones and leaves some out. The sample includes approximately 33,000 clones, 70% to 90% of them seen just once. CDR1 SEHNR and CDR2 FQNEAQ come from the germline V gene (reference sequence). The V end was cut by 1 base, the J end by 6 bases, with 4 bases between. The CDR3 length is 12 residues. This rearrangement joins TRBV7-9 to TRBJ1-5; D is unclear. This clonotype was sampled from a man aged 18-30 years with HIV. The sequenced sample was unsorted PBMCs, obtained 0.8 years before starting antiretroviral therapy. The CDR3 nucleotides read TGTGCCAGCAGCTTAGGCCGTCAGCCCCAGCATTTT. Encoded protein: CASSLGRQPQHF.